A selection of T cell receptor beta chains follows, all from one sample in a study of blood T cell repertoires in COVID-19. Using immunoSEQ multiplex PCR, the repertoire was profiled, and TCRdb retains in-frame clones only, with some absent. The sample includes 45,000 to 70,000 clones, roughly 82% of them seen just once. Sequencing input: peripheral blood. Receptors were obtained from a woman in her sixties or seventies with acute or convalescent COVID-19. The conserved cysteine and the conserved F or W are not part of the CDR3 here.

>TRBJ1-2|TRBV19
ASSVPGQGFFYT
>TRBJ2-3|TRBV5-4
ASSLVGGDYTDTQY
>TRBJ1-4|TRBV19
ASSRYTGTGATNEKLF
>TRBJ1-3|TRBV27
ASSLRDSRPTIY
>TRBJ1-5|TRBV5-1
ASSPLGGGNQPQH
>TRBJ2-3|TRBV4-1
ASSQPGRDRGTDTQY
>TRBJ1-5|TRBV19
ASSNRGSNQPQH
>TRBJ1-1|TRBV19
ASSTRQGIGDTEAF
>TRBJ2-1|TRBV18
ASSPRDRGYDEQF
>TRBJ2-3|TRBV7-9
AGGTSGYTDTQY
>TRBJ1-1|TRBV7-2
ASSLVWGGGGAF
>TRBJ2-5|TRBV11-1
ASSFMGQRQETQY
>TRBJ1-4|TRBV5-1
ASSLTGVNEKLF
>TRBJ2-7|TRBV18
ASSPYNSGTGTIEQY
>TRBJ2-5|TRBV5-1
ASSVEGAGETQY
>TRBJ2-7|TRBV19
ASSIGTSVIYEQY
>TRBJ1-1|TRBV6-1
ASSDPGEAF
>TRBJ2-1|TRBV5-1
ASITGLGEQF
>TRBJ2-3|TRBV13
ASSLEGEEGTDTQY
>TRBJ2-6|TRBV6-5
ASSPGQTGANVLT
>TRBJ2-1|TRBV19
ASSSPNRGKNINEQF
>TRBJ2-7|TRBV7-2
ASSTRRAFPYEQY
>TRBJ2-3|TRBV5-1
ASSSNAGQTDTQY
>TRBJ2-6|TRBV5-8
ASSSPGTGAYSGANVLT
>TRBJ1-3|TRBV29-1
SAGTGGNTIY
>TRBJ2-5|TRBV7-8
ASSLARETQY
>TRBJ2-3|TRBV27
ASTTRTPGTDTQY
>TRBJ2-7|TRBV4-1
ASSQETAYGEQY
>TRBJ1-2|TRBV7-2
ASSLAYGVNYGYT
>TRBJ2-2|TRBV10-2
ASSELRRTNTGELF
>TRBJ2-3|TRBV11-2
ASSRQAAGEGTDTQY
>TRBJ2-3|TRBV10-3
AISERGSGQGAVTDTQY
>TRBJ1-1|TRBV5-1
ASSLLLGENTEAF
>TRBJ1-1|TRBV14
ASSQVRGRTEAF
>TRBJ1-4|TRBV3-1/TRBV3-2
ASSVIRGEKLF
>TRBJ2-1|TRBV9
ASSASGTGPTGPYNEQF
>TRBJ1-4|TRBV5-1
ASSLSGITNEKLF
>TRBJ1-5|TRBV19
ASSIRDTGNQPQH
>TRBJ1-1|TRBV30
AWSGGGFEAF
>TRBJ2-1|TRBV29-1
SVELTGPDEQF
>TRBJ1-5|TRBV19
ASNRMVNNQPQH
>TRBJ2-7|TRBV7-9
ASSHGQDTTYEQY
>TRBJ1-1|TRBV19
ASTSGGGGAEAF
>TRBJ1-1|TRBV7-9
ASYRGLDTEAF
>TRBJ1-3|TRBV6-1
ASSGYDRTPGNTIY
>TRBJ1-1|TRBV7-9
ASSLIVNTEAF
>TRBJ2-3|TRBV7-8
ASSLGSLAGEGGTDTQY
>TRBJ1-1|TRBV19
ASSIGGALYTEAF
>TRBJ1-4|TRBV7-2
ASSFDRDEKLF
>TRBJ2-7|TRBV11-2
ASSDTGYEQY
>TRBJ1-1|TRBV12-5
ASGLVLSDTEAF
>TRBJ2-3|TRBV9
ASSEGGGTDTQY